The rows below give T cell receptor beta chains drawn from one sample of a study of Ad26.COV2.S vaccination and SARS-CoV-2 variants. Data came from immunoSEQ multiplex PCR; TCRdb stores just in-frame clones and leaves some out. The sample includes around 350,000 clones, under 95% of them seen just once. Sequenced material: peripheral blood, taken after recovery from COVID-19. The receptors come from a human donor who had recovered from COVID-19. Both conserved end residues are part of each CDR3. The order of the fields is CDR3 length, V gene, clone size, D gene, J gene, CDR3 DNA, CDR3 protein. D genes are given only for firm matches. Size tells how often a clone was seen (once, few, many) or the class of an expanded clone, and some rows leave it out.

11,TRBV6-5,.,.,TRBJ1-4,TGTGCCAGTCGAAGTCGGGAAAAACTGTTTTTT,CASRSREKLFF
15,TRBV27,.,TRBD1,TRBJ2-7,TGTGCCAGCAGTTTCGCCGGGACAGGAACCTACGAGCAGTACTTC,CASSFAGTGTYEQYF
16,TRBV2,.,TRBD1,TRBJ2-1,TGTGCCAGCAGTGAGAGTAGGGGGCTAACCTACAATGAGCAGTTCTTC,CASSESRGLTYNEQFF
18,TRBV19,.,TRBD1,TRBJ1-5,TGTGCCAGTAGTATCTCAGGGACAGGGGGCGCTTGGATGCAGCCCCAGCATTTT,CASSISGTGGAWMQPQHF
15,TRBV5-6,.,TRBD2,TRBJ2-3,TGTGCCAGCAGCTCGGCGGGGGTGTTTACAGATACGCAGTATTTT,CASSSAGVFTDTQYF
15,TRBV6-1,.,TRBD1,TRBJ1-4,TGTGCCAGCAGTGAAGTGCCGACAGGGGTTGAAAAACTGTTTTTT,CASSEVPTGVEKLFF
18,TRBV3-1/TRBV3-2,.,.,TRBJ1-2,TGTGCCAGCAGCCAGGGCCATTCTATGCTCTACTTTCTATATGGCTACACCTTC,CASSQGHSMLYFLYGYTF
16,TRBV6-2/TRBV6-3,.,TRBD1,TRBJ2-3,TGTGCCAGCAGTCTGGGACAGGTCTCTAGCACAGATACGCAGTATTTT,CASSLGQVSSTDTQYF
15,TRBV29-1,.,TRBD1,TRBJ2-5,TGCAGCGTTGAAGATCAGGGGACAGGGTTGGAGACCCAGTACTTC,CSVEDQGTGLETQYF
15,TRBV6-1,.,.,TRBJ1-4,TGTGCCAGCAGTGAAGGGATCGGGGGGAATGAAAAACTGTTTTTT,CASSEGIGGNEKLFF
14,TRBV12-5,.,.,TRBJ1-2,TGTGCTAGTGGTCCTGGGGATCGGGGCTATGGCTACACCTTC,CASGPGDRGYGYTF
13,TRBV29-1,.,TRBD1,TRBJ1-1,TGCAGCGTTAAAACAGGGGAGCGGACTGAAGCTTTCTTT,CSVKTGERTEAFF
11,TRBV10-3,.,.,TRBJ1-5,TGTGCCATCAGGACATATCAGCCCCAGCATTTT,CAIRTYQPQHF
14,TRBV7-9,.,.,TRBJ1-5,TGTGCCAGCAGCTTAGCGGGAACAGATCAGCCCCAGCATTTT,CASSLAGTDQPQHF
16,TRBV6-1,.,TRBD1,TRBJ2-7,TGTGCCAGCAGTGAAGGGATCCGGGACAGACGCTACGAGCAGTACTTC,CASSEGIRDRRYEQYF
16,TRBV4-1,.,.,TRBJ2-5,TGCGCCAGCAGCCAAGAAAGTGAAATAGTCCAAGAGACCCAGTACTTC,CASSQESEIVQETQYF
14,TRBV19,.,TRBD1,TRBJ1-2,TGTGCCAGTAGTATGACAGGGTACCTCTATGGCTACACCTTC,CASSMTGYLYGYTF
13,TRBV27,.,.,TRBJ1-2,TGTGCCAGCACCCCTCGGGGGGGATTCGGCTACACCTTC,CASTPRGGFGYTF
12,TRBV7-9,.,.,TRBJ1-1,TGTGCCAGCAGCTTAGACGTGCAGGAGGCTTTCTTT,CASSLDVQEAFF
13,TRBV5-1,.,.,TRBJ1-1,TGCGCCAGCAGCTTGGCCTCGAACACTGAAGCTTTCTTT,CASSLASNTEAFF
15,TRBV6-5,.,TRBD1,TRBJ1-3,TGTGCCAGCAGTCTCAGGGGGCTGGCTGGAAACACCATATATTTT,CASSLRGLAGNTIYF
15,TRBV27,.,TRBD2,TRBJ2-1,TGTGCCAGCAGTTTTAGCGGGGAATTAGAGAATGAGCAGTTCTTC,CASSFSGELENEQFF
16,TRBV7-9,.,.,TRBJ2-1,TGTGCCAGCAGCCCCCAACGAGGGGGGGCATACAATGAGCAGTTCTTC,CASSPQRGGAYNEQFF
15,TRBV6-2/TRBV6-3,.,TRBD1,TRBJ2-3,TGTGCCAGCAGTTACTCGAAGGGGGCGGCAGATACGCAGTATTTT,CASSYSKGAADTQYF
15,TRBV7-3,.,.,TRBJ2-1,TGTGCCAGCAGCTTAGGTGTTGGGAACTACAATGAGCAGTTCTTC,CASSLGVGNYNEQFF
14,TRBV2,.,.,TRBJ2-3,TGTGCCACCTCTGGGGGTCTAGGCACAGATACGCAGTATTTT,CATSGGLGTDTQYF
13,TRBV9,.,.,TRBJ1-1,TGTGCCAGCAGCACCCACAGGGACACTGAAGCTTTCTTT,CASSTHRDTEAFF
14,TRBV5-5,.,.,TRBJ1-5,TGTGCCAGCAGGTCAGGGGATAGCAATCAGCCCCAGCATTTT,CASRSGDSNQPQHF
15,TRBV7-9,.,.,TRBJ2-5,TGTGCCAGCAGCTTAATGCAAACAGGCCAAGAGACCCAGTACTTC,CASSLMQTGQETQYF
15,TRBV29-1,.,.,TRBJ2-2,TGCAGCGTTGAAGAGGGTCAGGGAGAGGCCGGGGAGCTGTTTTTT,CSVEEGQGEAGELFF
15,TRBV29-1,.,TRBD2,TRBJ2-2,TGCAGCGTTGGGGTAGCGGGGGGATCCACCGGGGAGCTGTTTTTT,CSVGVAGGSTGELFF
14,TRBV11-2,.,.,TRBJ1-1,TGTGCCAGCAGCCCGTCCGGGTTCCAAGCTGAAGCTTTCTTT,CASSPSGFQAEAFF
17,TRBV10-3,.,TRBD1,TRBJ2-7,TGTGCCATCAGTGAGTCGATACCCGGACAGGGGGCGAGGGAGCAGTACTTC,CAISESIPGQGAREQYF
12,TRBV2,.,.,TRBJ1-5,TGTGCCAGCTCGGTACTCAATCAGCCCCAGCATTTT,CASSVLNQPQHF
12,TRBV19,few,.,TRBJ1-5,TGTGCCACCCGTTCGGGCAATCAGCCCCAGCATTTT,CATRSGNQPQHF
16,TRBV2,.,TRBD1,TRBJ1-3,TGTGCCAGCAGTCAAATCGACAGGGGGGATGGAAACACCATATATTTT,CASSQIDRGDGNTIYF
16,TRBV2,.,TRBD1,TRBJ2-2,TGTGCCAGCAGCCCACCCGGGGACAGGGGAACCGGGGAGCTGTTTTTT,CASSPPGDRGTGELFF
16,TRBV7-9,.,TRBD1,TRBJ1-5,TGTGCCAGCAGCTTCTCCGGGACAGGGATTGATCAGCCCCAGCATTTT,CASSFSGTGIDQPQHF
12,TRBV6-5,.,.,TRBJ1-6,TGTGCCAGCAGTTATGGAGATTCACCCCTCCACTTT,CASSYGDSPLHF
14,TRBV9,once,.,TRBJ2-7,TGTGCCAGCAGCCCGCCGGGAGTAACCTACGAGCAGTACTTC,CASSPPGVTYEQYF